The sequence of this T cell receptor (beta chain) was determined in a study of T-cell memory formation after mild COVID-19. TCRdb called the 5' RACE reads again in MiXCR, with one record for every CDR3 protein. The sample lists approximately 260,000 distinct CDR3 sequences; roughly 15% were seen once. The CDR3 runs to 16 residues. Germline V gene lookup returns CDR1 SGHRS and CDR2 YFSETQ. V lost 4 bases to trimming and J lost 2 bases; unmatched junction nucleotides: 7. This clonotype occurred many times. J is TRBJ2-3 and V is TRBV5-1, with 10 bases aligning to TRBD2. This sequence was found in a man younger than 35 who had mild COVID-19 (a few samples of this study predate the infection). Cell type and time point are not known. Sequenced material: PBMCs or a T cell subset sorted from them (not recorded which). The CDR3 protein is CASSPGTSVDTDTQYF. The CDR3 bases are TGCGCCAGCAGCCCCGGGACTAGCGTGGACACAGATACGCAGTATTTT.